The clone carrying this T cell receptor beta chain was seen more than once but under ten times. Its antigen is as yet unknown. This sample stems from a study of T-cell memory formation after mild COVID-19. The CDR3 is 16 residues long. The germline CDR1 and CDR2 sequences are DFQATT and SNEGSKA (reference sequence). Between the trimmed V and J ends, which lost 0 bases and 5 bases, there was a span of 19 bases. Study-level points and caveats: The study found balanced CD4/CD8 in clones contracting day 15 to 85 and a CD4+ lean in later expanders.

A single record per CDR3 protein comes from TCRdb applying MiXCR to the 5' RACE reads. The table includes some 350,000 distinct CDR3 sequences, 10% to 15% detected once. Sequences were obtained from PBMCs or a T cell subset sorted from them (not recorded which). The rearrangement uses TRBV20-1 and TRBJ2-5; weak D call: TRBD1 (6 bases). The origin of this receptor is a man aged 18 to 29 who had mild COVID-19 (a few samples of this study predate the infection). Cell type and time point are not known. CDR3 DNA: TGCAGTGCTAGAGATCAGGGGTCACTATGGAGGGAGACCCAGTACTTC. Translating it yields CSARDQGSLWRETQYF.